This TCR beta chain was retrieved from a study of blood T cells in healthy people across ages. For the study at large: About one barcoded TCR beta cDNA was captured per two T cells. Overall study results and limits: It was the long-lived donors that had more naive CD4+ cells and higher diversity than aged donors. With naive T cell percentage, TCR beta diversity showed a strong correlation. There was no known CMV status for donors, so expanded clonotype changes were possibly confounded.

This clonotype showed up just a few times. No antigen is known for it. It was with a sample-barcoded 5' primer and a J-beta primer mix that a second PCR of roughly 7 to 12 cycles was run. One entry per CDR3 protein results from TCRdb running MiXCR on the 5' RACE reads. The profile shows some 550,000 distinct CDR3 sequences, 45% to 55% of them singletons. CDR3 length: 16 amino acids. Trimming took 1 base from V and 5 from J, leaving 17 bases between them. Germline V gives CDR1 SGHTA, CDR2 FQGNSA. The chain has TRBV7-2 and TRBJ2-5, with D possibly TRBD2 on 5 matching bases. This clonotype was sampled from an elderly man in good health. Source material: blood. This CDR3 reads CASSLGRVYGRETQYF. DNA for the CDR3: TGTGCCAGCAGCTTAGGGCGGGTCTATGGTAGGGAGACCCAGTACTTC.